The next 7 T cell receptor beta chains were all read from a single sample in a study of blood T cell repertoires in COVID-19. Sequenced by immunoSEQ multiplex PCR; TCRdb stores in-frame clones only, minus some. The sample has 250,000 to 350,000 clones; roughly 85% are singletons. The source material was peripheral blood. The receptors were sampled from a woman in her twenties or thirties with active or convalescent COVID-19.

This sequence joins TRBV6-2 or TRBV6-3 and TRBJ1-2, with 9 bases identical to TRBD1. Germline values: CDR1 MNHEY, CDR2 SVGEGT. The CDR3 is made up of 19 amino acids. V dropped 5 bases and J dropped 3; count of bases not matched to a gene: 19. CDR3 DNA: TGTGCCAGCAGTAGAACCCTGGGACAGGGTTGGGCCTTCGACTATGGCTACACCTTC. Translated, it gives CASSRTLGQGWAFDYGYTF.

The chain combines TRBV10-1 with TRBJ1-2; D gene unclear. Per the germline V gene, CDR1 is WNHNN and CDR2 is SYGVQD (reference sequence). V lost 3 bases to trimming and J lost 0 bases, with 14 bases between them. The CDR3 contains 16 residues. The CDR3 is CASSDQRRGSNYGYTF. In nucleotides, the CDR3 is TGCGCCAGCAGTGATCAGCGTAGAGGATCTAACTATGGCTACACCTTC.

The chain combines TRBV5-4 with TRBJ2-1, with TRBD1 matching over 7 bases. Germline values: CDR1 SGHNT, CDR2 YYREEE (reference sequence). J lost 4 bases, V lost 2 bases, and 9 bases had no gene match. This CDR3 is built from 16 residues. The CDR3 nucleotides are TGTGCCAGCAGCTTCGGTGGGTCAGGGGGATACAATGAGCAGTTCTTC. Encoded protein: CASSFGGSGGYNEQFF.

V and J are TRBV27 and TRBJ2-3; 12 positions match TRBD2. From germline, CDR1 is MNHEY and CDR2 SMNVEV (reference sequence). With 4 bases clipped from V and 0 bases from J, the junction kept 11 bases outside the gene matches. The CDR3 totals 19 residues. The CDR3 DNA reads TGTGCCAGCAGTTCGCCCCCGGGACTAGCGGGTGCTAGCACAGATACGCAGTATTTT. Its protein is CASSSPPGLAGASTDTQYF.

This chain links TRBV30 with TRBJ1-1; no definite D call. This CDR3 has 13 amino acids. V gave up 2 bases and J gave up 4 bases, with 11 bases separating them. The V gene's germline CDR1 is GTSNPN and CDR2 SVGIG (reference sequence). The CDR3 nucleotides read TGTGCCTGGAGTTCAACTCGGGGCACTGAAGCTTTCTTT. Protein: CAWSSTRGTEAFF.

The chain couples TRBV19 to TRBJ2-4, with no clear D. CDR1 LNHDA and CDR2 SQIVND come from the germline V gene (reference sequence). Trimming shortened V by 5 bases and J by 6 bases, and 14 bases separated the two germline ends. There are 14 residues in the CDR3. CDR3 DNA sequence: TGTGCCAGTAGTTTATCAGGTCCAGGAAACATTCAGTACTTC. It translates to CASSLSGPGNIQYF.

V is TRBV6-1 and J is TRBJ1-1; TRBD1 is a possible D gene (6 bases). The CDR3 extends over 17 amino acids. CDR1 MNHNS and CDR2 SASEGT come from the germline V gene. Trimming pared 1 base from V and 0 bases from J, leaving 15 bases between. In DNA form, the CDR3 reads TGTGCCAGCAGTGAAGAACGGCAGGGGCGAGTGAACACTGAAGCTTTCTTT. Translating it yields CASSEERQGRVNTEAFF.